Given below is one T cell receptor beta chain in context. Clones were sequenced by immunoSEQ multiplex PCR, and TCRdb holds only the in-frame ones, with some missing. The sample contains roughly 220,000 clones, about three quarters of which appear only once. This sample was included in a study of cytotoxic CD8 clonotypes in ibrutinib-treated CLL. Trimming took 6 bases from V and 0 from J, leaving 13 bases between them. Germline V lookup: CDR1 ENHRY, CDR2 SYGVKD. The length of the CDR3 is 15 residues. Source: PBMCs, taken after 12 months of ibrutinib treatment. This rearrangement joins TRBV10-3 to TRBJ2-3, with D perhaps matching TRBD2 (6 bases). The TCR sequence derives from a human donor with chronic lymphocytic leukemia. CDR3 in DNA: TGTGCCATCAGGGCACTAGCAGCTAGCACAGATACGCAGTATTTT. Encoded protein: CAIRALAASTDTQYF.